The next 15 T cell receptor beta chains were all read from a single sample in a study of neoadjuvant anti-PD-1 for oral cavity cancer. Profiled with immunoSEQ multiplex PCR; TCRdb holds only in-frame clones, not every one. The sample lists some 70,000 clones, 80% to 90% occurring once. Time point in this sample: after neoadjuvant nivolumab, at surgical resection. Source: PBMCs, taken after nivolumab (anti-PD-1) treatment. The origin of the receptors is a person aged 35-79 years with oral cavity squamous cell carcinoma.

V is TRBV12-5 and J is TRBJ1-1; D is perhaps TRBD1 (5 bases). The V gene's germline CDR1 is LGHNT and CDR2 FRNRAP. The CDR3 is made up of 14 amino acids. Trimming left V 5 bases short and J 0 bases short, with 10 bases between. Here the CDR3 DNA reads TGTGCTAGTGGTCGAGAGACAGTGAACACTGAAGCTTTCTTT. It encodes CASGRETVNTEAFF.

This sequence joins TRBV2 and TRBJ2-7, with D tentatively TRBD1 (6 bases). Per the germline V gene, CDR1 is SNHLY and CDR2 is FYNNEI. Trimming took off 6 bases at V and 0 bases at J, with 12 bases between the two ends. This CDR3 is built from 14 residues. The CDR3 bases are TGTGCCAGCAGGTTGACAGGAAGCTCCTACGAGCAGTACTTC. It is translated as CASRLTGSSYEQYF.

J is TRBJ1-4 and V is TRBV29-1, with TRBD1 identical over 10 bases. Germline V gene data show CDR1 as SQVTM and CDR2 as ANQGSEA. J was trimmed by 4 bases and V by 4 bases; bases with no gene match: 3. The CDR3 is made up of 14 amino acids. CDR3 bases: TGCAGCGTTGGACAGGGGGCCTTTAATGAAAAACTGTTTTTT. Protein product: CSVGQGAFNEKLFF. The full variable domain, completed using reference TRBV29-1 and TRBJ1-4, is SAVISQKPSRDICQRGTSLTIQCQVDSQVTMMFWYRQQPGQSLTLIATANQGSEATYESGFVIDKFPISRPNLTFSTLTVSNMSPEDSSIYLCSVGQGAFNEKLFFGSGTQLSVL.

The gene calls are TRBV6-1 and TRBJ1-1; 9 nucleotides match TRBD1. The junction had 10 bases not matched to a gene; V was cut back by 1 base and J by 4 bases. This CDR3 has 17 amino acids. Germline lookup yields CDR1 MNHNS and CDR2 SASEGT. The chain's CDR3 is CASSEGRTGGSGTEAFF. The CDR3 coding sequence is TGTGCCAGCAGTGAAGGAAGAACAGGGGGCTCAGGCACTGAAGCTTTCTTT.

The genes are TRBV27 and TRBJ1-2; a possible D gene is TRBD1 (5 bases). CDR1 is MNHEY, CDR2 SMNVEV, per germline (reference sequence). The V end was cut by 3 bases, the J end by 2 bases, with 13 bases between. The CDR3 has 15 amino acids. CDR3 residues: CASSFGAGPNYGYTF. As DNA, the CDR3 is TGTGCCAGCAGTTTTGGGGCAGGGCCGAACTATGGCTACACCTTC.

Here the CDR3 DNA reads TGTGCCATCAGTGAGGCAGCGGCTAGCACAGATACGCAGTATTTT. It encodes CAISEAAASTDTQYF. The chain links TRBV10-3 to TRBJ2-3; D might be TRBD2 (5 bases). The CDR3 runs 15 residues. Germline values: CDR1 ENHRY, CDR2 SYGVKD. V lost 2 bases and J 0 bases, leaving 9 bases between the germline ends.

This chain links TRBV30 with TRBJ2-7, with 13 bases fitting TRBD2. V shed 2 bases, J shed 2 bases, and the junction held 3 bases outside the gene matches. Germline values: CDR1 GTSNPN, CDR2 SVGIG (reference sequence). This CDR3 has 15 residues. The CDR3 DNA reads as TGTGCCTGGAGTTTACTAGCGGGAGGGACCTACGAGCAGTACTTC. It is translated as CAWSLLAGGTYEQYF.

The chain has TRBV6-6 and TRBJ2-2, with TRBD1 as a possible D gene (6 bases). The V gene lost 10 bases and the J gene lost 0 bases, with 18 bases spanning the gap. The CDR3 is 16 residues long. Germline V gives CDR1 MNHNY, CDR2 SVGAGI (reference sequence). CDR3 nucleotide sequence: TGTGCCACCCCTGGGGGCTCTCTGGCGAACACCGGGGAGCTGTTTTTT. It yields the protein CATPGGSLANTGELFF.

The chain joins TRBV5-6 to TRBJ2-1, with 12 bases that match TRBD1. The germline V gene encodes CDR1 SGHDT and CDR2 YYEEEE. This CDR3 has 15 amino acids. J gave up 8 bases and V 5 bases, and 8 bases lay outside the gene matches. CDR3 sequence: CASSLGDRGRDEQFF. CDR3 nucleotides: TGTGCCAGCAGTCTCGGGGACAGGGGGCGCGATGAGCAGTTCTTC.

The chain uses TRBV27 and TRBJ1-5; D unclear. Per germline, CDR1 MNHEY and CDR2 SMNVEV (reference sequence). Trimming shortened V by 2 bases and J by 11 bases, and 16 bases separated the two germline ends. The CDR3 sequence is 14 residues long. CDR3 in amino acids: CASSLKSSGPAQHF. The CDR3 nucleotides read TGTGCCAGCAGTTTAAAGTCATCGGGTCCAGCCCAGCATTTT.

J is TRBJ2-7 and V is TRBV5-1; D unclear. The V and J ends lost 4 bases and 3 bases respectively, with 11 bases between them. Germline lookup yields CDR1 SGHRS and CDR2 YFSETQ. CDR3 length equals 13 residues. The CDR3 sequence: CASSLGTVYEQYF. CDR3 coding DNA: TGCGCCAGCAGCCTGGGAACAGTCTACGAGCAGTACTTC.

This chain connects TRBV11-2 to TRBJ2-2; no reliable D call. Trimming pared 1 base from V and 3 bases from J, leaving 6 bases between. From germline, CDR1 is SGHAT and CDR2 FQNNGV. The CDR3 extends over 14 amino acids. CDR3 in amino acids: CASSLAGYTGELFF. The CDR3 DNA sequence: TGTGCCAGCAGCTTAGCGGGTTACACCGGGGAGCTGTTTTTT.

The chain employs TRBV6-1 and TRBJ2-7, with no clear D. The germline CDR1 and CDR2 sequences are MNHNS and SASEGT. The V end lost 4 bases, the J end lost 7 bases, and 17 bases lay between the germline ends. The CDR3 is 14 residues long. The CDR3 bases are TGTGCCAGCAGTGGCGGTCTTTTTGTCGTGGAGCAGTACTTC. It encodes CASSGGLFVVEQYF.

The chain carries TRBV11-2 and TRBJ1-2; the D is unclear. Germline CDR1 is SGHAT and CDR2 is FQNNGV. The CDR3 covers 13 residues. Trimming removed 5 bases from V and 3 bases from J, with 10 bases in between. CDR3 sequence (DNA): TGTGCCAGCAGCCTACAAGCGGACTATGGCTACACCTTC. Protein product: CASSLQADYGYTF.

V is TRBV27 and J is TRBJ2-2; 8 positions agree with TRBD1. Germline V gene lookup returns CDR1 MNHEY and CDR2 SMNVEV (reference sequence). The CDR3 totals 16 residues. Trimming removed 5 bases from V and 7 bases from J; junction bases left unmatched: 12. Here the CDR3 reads CASSRDRDRLDGELFF. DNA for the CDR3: TGTGCCAGCAGTCGAGACCGGGACAGGTTGGACGGGGAGCTGTTTTTT.